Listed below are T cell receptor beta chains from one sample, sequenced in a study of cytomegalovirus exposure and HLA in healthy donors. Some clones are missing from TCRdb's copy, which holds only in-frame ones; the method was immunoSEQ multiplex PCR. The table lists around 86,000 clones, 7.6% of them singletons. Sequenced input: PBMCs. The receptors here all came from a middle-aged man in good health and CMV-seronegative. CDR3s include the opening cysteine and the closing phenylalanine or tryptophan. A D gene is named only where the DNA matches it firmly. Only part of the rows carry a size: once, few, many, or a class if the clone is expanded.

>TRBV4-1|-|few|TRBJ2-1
CASSQERRLGRDEQFF
TGCGCCAGCAGCCAAGAGAGGAGACTAGGCAGGGATGAGCAGTTCTTC
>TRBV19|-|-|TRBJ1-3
CASSLGDILTSGNTIYF
TGTGCCAGTAGCCTTGGGGACATACTAACCTCTGGAAACACCATATATTTT
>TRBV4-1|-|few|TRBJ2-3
CASSQDGTIDTQYF
TGCGCCAGCAGCCAAGATGGGACAATCGATACGCAGTATTTT
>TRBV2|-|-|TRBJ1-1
CASSATRNTEAFF
TGTGCCAGCAGTGCAACCAGGAACACTGAAGCTTTCTTT
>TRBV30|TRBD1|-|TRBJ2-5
CAWSPRQGTQYF
TGTGCCTGGAGCCCAAGACAGGGGACCCAGTACTTC
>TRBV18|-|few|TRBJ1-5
CASSPTDSLNQPQHF
TGTGCCAGCTCACCAACGGACAGTTTAAATCAGCCCCAGCATTTT
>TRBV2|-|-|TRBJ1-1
CASRPSVGARAFF
TGTGCCAGCAGACCCTCGGTGGGGGCGCGGGCTTTCTTT
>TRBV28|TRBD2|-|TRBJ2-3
CASSPLAGGRTSTDTQYF
TGTGCCAGCAGTCCTCTAGCGGGGGGTAGAACTAGCACAGATACGCAGTATTTT
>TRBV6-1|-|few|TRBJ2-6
CASRPQGLGANVLTF
TGTGCCAGCAGACCCCAGGGTTTGGGGGCCAACGTCCTGACTTTC
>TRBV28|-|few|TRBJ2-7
CASSHEAYSYEQYF
TGTGCCAGCAGTCATGAGGCCTACTCCTACGAGCAGTACTTC
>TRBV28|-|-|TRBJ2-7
CASTPPGSTREQYF
TGTGCCAGCACCCCCCCGGGATCAACCCGTGAGCAGTACTTC
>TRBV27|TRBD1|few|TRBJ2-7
CAKPALADRVASTYEQYF
TGTGCCAAACCAGCGTTGGCCGACAGGGTGGCTTCAACCTACGAGCAGTACTTC
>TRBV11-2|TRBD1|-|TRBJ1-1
CASSLGPTGGRAFF
TGTGCCAGCAGCTTAGGGCCGACAGGGGGAAGAGCTTTCTTT
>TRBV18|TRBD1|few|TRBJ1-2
CASSPGTASNYGYTF
TGTGCCAGCTCACCTGGGACAGCTTCTAACTATGGCTACACCTTC
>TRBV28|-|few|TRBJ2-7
CASSLAVPAEQYF
TGTGCCAGCAGTTTAGCGGTCCCGGCTGAGCAGTACTTC
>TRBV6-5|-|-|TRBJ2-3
CASSSRRATDTQYF
TGTGCCAGCAGTTCCCGCAGGGCCACAGATACGCAGTATTTT
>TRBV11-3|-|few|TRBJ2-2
CASSVTGLRELFF
TGTGCCAGCAGCGTAACAGGTCTCCGGGAGCTGTTTTTT
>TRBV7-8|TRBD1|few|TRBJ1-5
CASSLGQGRNQPQHF
TGTGCCAGCAGCTTAGGACAGGGGAGGAATCAGCCCCAGCATTTT
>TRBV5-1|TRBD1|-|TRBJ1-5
CASSLGGTGGFQPQHF
TGCGCCAGCAGCTTGGGAGGGACAGGGGGCTTTCAGCCCCAGCATTTT
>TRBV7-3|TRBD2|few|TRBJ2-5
CASSRSGGQETQYF
TGTGCCAGCAGTCGTAGCGGGGGGCAGGAGACCCAGTACTTC
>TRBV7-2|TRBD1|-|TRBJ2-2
CASSSYRGANTGELFF
TGTGCCAGCAGTTCATACAGGGGCGCGAACACCGGGGAGCTGTTTTTT
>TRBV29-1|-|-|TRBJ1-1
CSVRSWSGNTEAFF
TGCAGCGTTCGATCGTGGTCCGGGAACACTGAAGCTTTCTTT
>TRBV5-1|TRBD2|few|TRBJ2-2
CASSLVSGGLNTGELFF
TGCGCCAGCAGCTTGGTGAGCGGGGGCCTGAACACCGGGGAGCTGTTTTTT
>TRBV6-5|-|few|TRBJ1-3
CASSYSRASSGNTIYF
TGTGCCAGCAGTTACTCGAGGGCGAGCTCTGGAAACACCATATATTTT
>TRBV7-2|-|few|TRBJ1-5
CASSLQGSNQPQHF
TGTGCCAGCAGCCTCCAGGGTAGCAATCAGCCCCAGCATTTT
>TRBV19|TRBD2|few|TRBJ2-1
CASSLGLAGANNEQFF
TGTGCCAGTAGTTTAGGACTAGCGGGAGCTAACAATGAGCAGTTCTTC
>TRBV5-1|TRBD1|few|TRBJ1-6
CASSLTGNSPLHF
TGCGCCAGCAGCCTGACAGGGAATTCACCCCTCCACTTT
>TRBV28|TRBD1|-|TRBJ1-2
CASSTGALSGYTF
TGTGCCAGCAGCACAGGGGCCTTATCGGGCTACACCTTC
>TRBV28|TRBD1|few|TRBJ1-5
CASSFADRANQPQHF
TGTGCCAGCAGTTTCGCTGACAGGGCCAATCAGCCCCAGCATTTT
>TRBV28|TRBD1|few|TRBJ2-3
CASSDRGGVTDTQYF
TGTGCCAGCAGCGACAGGGGGGGAGTCACAGATACGCAGTATTTT
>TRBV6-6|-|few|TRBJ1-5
CASLLQANQPQHF
TGTGCCAGCCTCTTACAGGCAAATCAGCCCCAGCATTTT
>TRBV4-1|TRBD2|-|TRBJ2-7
CASSQERLAGSYRGQYF
TGCGCCAGCAGCCAAGAGCGACTAGCGGGTTCATATCGGGGGCAGTACTTC
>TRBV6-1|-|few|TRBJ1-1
CASSEAMAGGNEAFF
TGTGCCAGCAGTGAAGCGATGGCAGGAGGAAACGAAGCTTTCTTT
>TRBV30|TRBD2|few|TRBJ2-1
CAWSTYSGKYEQFF
TGTGCCTGGAGTACCTATAGCGGGAAATATGAGCAGTTCTTC
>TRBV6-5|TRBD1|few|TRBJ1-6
CASRHRQGADSPLHF
TGTGCCAGCAGACACCGACAGGGGGCAGATTCACCCCTCCACTTT
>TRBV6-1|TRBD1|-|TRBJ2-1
CASRKDRAPGQFF
TGTGCCAGCCGCAAGGACAGGGCCCCCGGGCAGTTCTTC
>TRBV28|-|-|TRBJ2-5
CASSRPQGIETQYF
TGTGCCAGCAGTCGACCTCAGGGTATAGAGACCCAGTACTTC
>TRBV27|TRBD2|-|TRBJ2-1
CASRGLALNEQFF
TGTGCCAGCAGGGGACTAGCGCTCAATGAGCAGTTCTTC
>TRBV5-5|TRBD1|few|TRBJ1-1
CASSAYQGARNTEAFF
TGTGCCAGCAGCGCTTACCAGGGGGCGCGGAACACTGAAGCTTTCTTT
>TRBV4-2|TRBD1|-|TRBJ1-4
CASSLRTGGKLFF
TGTGCCAGCAGCCTACGGACAGGGGGGAAACTGTTTTTT
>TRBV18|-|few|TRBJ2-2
CASSPPGARTGELFF
TGTGCCAGCTCACCACCGGGGGCGCGCACCGGGGAGCTGTTTTTT
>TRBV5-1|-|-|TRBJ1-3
CASSSGHVSGNAIYF
TGCGCCAGCAGCTCAGGACATGTCTCTGGAAACGCCATATATTTT
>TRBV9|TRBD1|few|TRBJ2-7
CASSPGTGTGFYEQYF
TGTGCCAGCAGCCCGGGTACGGGGACAGGGTTCTACGAGCAGTACTTC
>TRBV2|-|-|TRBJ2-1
CASRAPDWTNEQFF
TGTGCCAGCAGAGCACCCGACTGGACTAATGAGCAGTTCTTC
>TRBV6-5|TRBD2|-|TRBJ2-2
CASSLRGGTGELFF
TGTGCCAGCAGCCTCCGGGGGGGAACCGGGGAGCTGTTTTTT
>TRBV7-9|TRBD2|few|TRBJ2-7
CASSSSSGGTYEQYF
TGTGCCAGCAGCTCTAGTAGCGGGGGCACCTACGAGCAGTACTTC
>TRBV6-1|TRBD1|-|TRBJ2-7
CASSEAGTGSYEQYF
TGTGCCAGCAGTGAAGCAGGGACAGGGTCCTACGAGCAGTACTTC
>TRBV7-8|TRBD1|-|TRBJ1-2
CASSPGTGDYGYTF
TGTGCCAGCAGCCCCGGAACAGGGGACTATGGCTACACCTTC
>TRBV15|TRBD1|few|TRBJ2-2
CATSRTGGAVVAGELFF
TGTGCCACCAGCAGGACAGGGGGCGCGGTGGTGGCCGGGGAGCTGTTTTTT
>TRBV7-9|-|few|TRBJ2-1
CASSSISSGLVQEQFF
TGTGCCAGCAGCTCCATTAGCTCGGGTCTCGTACAAGAGCAGTTCTTC
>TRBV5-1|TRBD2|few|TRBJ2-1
CASSNSSGRPSSYNEQFF
TGCGCCAGCAGCAACAGTAGCGGGAGGCCGAGCTCCTACAATGAGCAGTTCTTC
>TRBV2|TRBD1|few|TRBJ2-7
CASMWTGAYEQYF
TGTGCCAGCATGTGGACAGGAGCCTACGAGCAGTACTTC